The present T cell receptor (beta chain) was sequenced within a study of T cell changes during pregnancy in multiple sclerosis. The CDR3 spans 17 residues. Germline CDR1 SEHNR, CDR2 FQNEAQ (reference sequence). V lost 1 base and J 1 base, leaving 16 bases between the germline ends. Measured with immunoSEQ multiplex PCR; TCRdb has only the in-frame clones, and not every one. The sample carries approximately 64,000 clones, 92% recorded once. Source: peripheral blood, taken in the first trimester of pregnancy. The chain has TRBV7-9 and TRBJ1-1, with D hard to call. The receptor was derived from a female donor with multiple sclerosis, enrolled in a pregnancy study. The CDR3 nucleotides are TGTGCCAGCAGCTTAGTAGGTCGGGTTTCATCGAACACTGAAGCTTTCTTT. Its translation is CASSLVGRVSSNTEAFF.